This entry lists 10 T cell receptor beta chains sequenced from one sample in a study of blood T cell repertoires in COVID-19. Generated by immunoSEQ multiplex PCR, the TCRdb table keeps only in-frame clones and is missing some. The sample lists approximately 300,000 clones; around 87% were seen once. Sample: PBMCs or T cells enriched from blood (not recorded which). Receptors were obtained from a woman in her twenties or thirties who had recovered from COVID-19.

The chain recombines TRBV7-2 with TRBJ2-1, with TRBD2 as a possible D gene (6 bases). The CDR3 has 15 residues. Germline CDR1 SGHTA, CDR2 FQGNSA. Trimming stripped 3 bases from V and 0 bases from J, with 9 bases between. CDR3 DNA sequence: TGTGCCAGCAGCTTTACTAGCTACTCCTACAATGAGCAGTTCTTC. Encoded protein: CASSFTSYSYNEQFF.

The gene calls are TRBV27 and TRBJ1-5; the D is unclear. V lost 3 bases to trimming and J lost 4 bases, with 7 bases between them. CDR1 is MNHEY, CDR2 SMNVEV, per germline (reference sequence). The CDR3 is 13 residues long. The CDR3 DNA follows: TGTGCCAGCAGTTTTACCGGTAATCAGCCCCAGCATTTT. It specifies CASSFTGNQPQHF.

The V and J genes are TRBV28 and TRBJ2-1, with TRBD2 matching over 10 bases. Germline assignment: CDR1 MDHEN and CDR2 SYDVKM. Trimming removed 1 base from V and 2 bases from J; junction bases left unmatched: 2. The length of the CDR3 is 16 residues. This chain's CDR3 is CASSLFLAGAYNEQFF. The CDR3 region has the DNA TGTGCCAGCAGTTTATTCCTAGCGGGGGCCTACAATGAGCAGTTCTTC.

This rearrangement joins TRBV5-1 to TRBJ2-1; D unresolved. The CDR3 length is 15 residues. Germline CDR1 is SGHRS and CDR2 is YFSETQ. V lost 0 bases and J 3 bases, leaving 10 bases between the germline ends. As DNA, the CDR3 is TGCGCCAGCAGCTTGGGAACAGCCTACTACAATGAGCAGTTCTTC. It is translated as CASSLGTAYYNEQFF.

The CDR3 sequence is CASRERTGSYNEQFF. The CDR3 DNA reads TGTGCCAGCCGCGAAAGGACAGGATCCTACAATGAGCAGTTCTTC. The V call is TRBV7-2, the J call TRBJ2-1; 7 bases match TRBD1. The ends lost 8 bases at V and 1 base at J; junction bases unmatched: 8. This CDR3 contains 15 residues. The germline gives CDR1 SGHTA, CDR2 FQGNSA.

This rearrangement joins TRBV6-5 to TRBJ1-2, with D unresolved. The CDR3 covers 14 residues. Germline assignment: CDR1 MNHEY and CDR2 SVGAGI. V was clipped by 6 bases and J by 2 bases, with 13 bases between them. This chain's CDR3 is CASRPPGVNYGYTF. CDR3 in DNA: TGTGCCAGCAGGCCCCCGGGAGTCAACTATGGCTACACCTTC.

The chain is built from TRBV6-5 and TRBJ1-1; D is perhaps TRBD1 (5 bases). V gave up 5 bases and J gave up 10 bases, with 14 bases separating them. Germline loops: CDR1 MNHEY, CDR2 SVGAGI. The CDR3 is 12 residues long. CDR3 sequence (DNA): TGTGCCAGCAGTCCTCCAGGGAGGGGAGCTTTCTTT. Protein product: CASSPPGRGAFF.

The genes are TRBV7-8 and TRBJ1-5; D uncertain. Germline values: CDR1 SGHVS, CDR2 FQNEAQ. The ends were cut back, 2 bases at V and 3 bases at J, with 11 bases in the middle. The CDR3 is 15 amino acids. The DNA of the CDR3 is TGTGCCAGCAGCTTAAGCCTCTTGGTCAATCAGCCCCAGCATTTT. This sequence encodes CASSLSLLVNQPQHF. The full variable domain, with the rest looked up from reference TRBV7-8 and TRBJ1-5, is GAGVSQSPRYKVAKRGQDVALRCDPISGHVSLFWYQQALGQGPEFLTYFQNEAQLDKSGLPSDRFFAERPEGSVSTLKIQRTQQEDSAVYLCASSLSLLVNQPQHFGDGTRLSIL.

This chain joins TRBV7-6 and TRBJ2-7; 8 positions agree with TRBD1. The CDR3 is made up of 15 amino acids. V lost 4 bases, J lost 0 bases, and 5 bases stayed unmatched. Germline CDR1 SGHVS, CDR2 FNYEAQ. CDR3 region: CASSSDRGFSYEQYF. CDR3 DNA sequence: TGTGCCAGCAGCTCAGACAGGGGATTCTCCTACGAGCAGTACTTC.

The V call is TRBV2, the J call TRBJ2-1, with D possibly matching TRBD1 (6 bases). The CDR3 has 14 residues. The V gene lost 4 bases and the J gene lost 7 bases, with 14 bases spanning the gap. Germline V gene data show CDR1 as SNHLY and CDR2 as FYNNEI. The CDR3 coding sequence is TGTGCCAGCAGTGGAGGGGGACAACTGAATGAGCAGTTCTTC. Amino acids: CASSGGGQLNEQFF. The complete variable domain, with remaining parts taken from reference TRBV2 and TRBJ2-1, reads EPEVTQTPSHQVTQMGQEVILRCVPISNHLYFYWYRQILGQKVEFLVSFYNNEISEKSEIFDDQFSVERPDGSNFTLKIRSTKLEDSAMYFCASSGGGQLNEQFFGPGTRLTVL.